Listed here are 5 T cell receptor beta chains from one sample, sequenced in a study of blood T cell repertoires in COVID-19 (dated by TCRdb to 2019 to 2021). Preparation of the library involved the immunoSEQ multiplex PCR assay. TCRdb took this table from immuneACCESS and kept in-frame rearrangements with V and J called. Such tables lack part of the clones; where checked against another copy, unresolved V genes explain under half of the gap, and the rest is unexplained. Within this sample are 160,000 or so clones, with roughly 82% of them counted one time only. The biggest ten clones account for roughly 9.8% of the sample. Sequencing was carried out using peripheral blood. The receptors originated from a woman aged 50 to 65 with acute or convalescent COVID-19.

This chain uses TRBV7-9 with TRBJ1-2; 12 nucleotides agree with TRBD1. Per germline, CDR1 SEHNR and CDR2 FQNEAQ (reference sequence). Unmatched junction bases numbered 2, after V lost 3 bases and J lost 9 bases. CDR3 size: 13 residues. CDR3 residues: CASSLGTGGSYTF. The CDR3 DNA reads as TGTGCCAGCAGCTTGGGGACAGGGGGCAGCTACACCTTC.

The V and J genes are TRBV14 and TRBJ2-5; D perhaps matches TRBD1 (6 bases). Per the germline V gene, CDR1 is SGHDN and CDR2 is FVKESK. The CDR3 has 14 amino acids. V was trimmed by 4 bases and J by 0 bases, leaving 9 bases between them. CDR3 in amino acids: CASSPGTYQETQYF. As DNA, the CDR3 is TGTGCCAGCAGCCCGGGGACATACCAAGAGACCCAGTACTTC.

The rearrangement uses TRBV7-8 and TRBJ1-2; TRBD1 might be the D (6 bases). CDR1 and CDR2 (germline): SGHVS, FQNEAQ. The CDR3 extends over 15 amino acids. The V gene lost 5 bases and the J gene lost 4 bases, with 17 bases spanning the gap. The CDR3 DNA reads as TGTGCCAGCAGCCCCTCGAGACAGGACCTCTATGGCTACACCTTC. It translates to CASSPSRQDLYGYTF.

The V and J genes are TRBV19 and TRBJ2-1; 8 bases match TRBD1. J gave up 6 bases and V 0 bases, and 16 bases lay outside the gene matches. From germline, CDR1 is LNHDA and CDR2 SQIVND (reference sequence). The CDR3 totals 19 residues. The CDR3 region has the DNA TGTGCCAGTAGTATAGACTTTCCCCCGGGACAGGAATACCTCAATGAGCAGTTCTTC. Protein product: CASSIDFPPGQEYLNEQFF.

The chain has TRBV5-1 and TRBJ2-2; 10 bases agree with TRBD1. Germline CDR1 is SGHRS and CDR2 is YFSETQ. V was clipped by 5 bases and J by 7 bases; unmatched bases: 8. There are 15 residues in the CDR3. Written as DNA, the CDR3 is TGCGCCAGCAGGTCCCGACAGGGGGCTGGCGGGGAGCTGTTTTTT. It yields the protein CASRSRQGAGGELFF.